This paragraph covers one TCR beta chain sequence. What it recognizes is unknown. Additional DNA sequences in this sample encode the identical CDR3. The data originate from a study of beta chain features in type 1 diabetes. About the research overall: Researchers looked at about 110 million sorted cells across all samples. Study-level findings and limits: TCRB CDR3s were moderately but significantly shorter in Type 1 diabetes patients in all four CD4+ subsets. The study found that naive, central memory and Treg TCRB repertoires appeared more similar in patients than in healthy donors.

Germline CDR1 is SGHRS and CDR2 is YFSETQ. V shed 0 bases and J shed 7 bases, with 11 bases lying between them. The length of the CDR3 is 14 residues. Isolated RNA was reverse transcribed in full, so expressed TCRB transcripts were sequenced. Sequenced by immunoSEQ multiplex PCR; TCRdb stores in-frame clones only, minus some. The sample has hundreds of thousands of clones, about 14% seen once. The chain joins TRBV5-1 to TRBJ2-1; possibly TRBD1 or TRBD2 for D (5 bases each). The TCR sequence derives from a young man with type 1 diabetes. Sequencing input: naive CD4+ T cells from blood. CDR3 DNA: TGCGCCAGCAGCTTGGGCCAGGGCGGGAATGAGCAGTTCTTC. Translation gives CASSLGQGGNEQFF.